A single sample is the source of the 30 T cell receptor beta chains below, sequenced in a study of T cells after yellow fever vaccination. Via MiXCR, TCRdb re-called the 5' RACE reads, giving one row per CDR3 protein. This sample yields hundreds of thousands of distinct CDR3 sequences, of which 21% are seen a single time; 15% to 20% belongs to the top ten. The sequences come from PBMCs, collected roughly 20 days after the first yellow fever vaccination. Source of these receptors: a man between 18 and 35 years old who received the YFV17D yellow fever vaccine.

This clonotype was seen a few times. V usage is TRBV6-5 and J usage is TRBJ2-1, with 7 bases that match TRBD1. The CDR3 extends over 15 amino acids. V dropped 2 bases and J dropped 3; count of bases not matched to a gene: 4. Germline V gene data show CDR1 as MNHEY and CDR2 as SVGAGI. CDR3 region: CASSYETGFYNEQFF. The CDR3 coding sequence is TGTGCCAGCAGTTACGAGACAGGGTTCTACAATGAGCAGTTCTTC.

This clonotype turned up a few times. V gene TRBV19 combines with J gene TRBJ2-3, with 8 bases fitting TRBD2. This CDR3 is 14 amino acids long. CDR1 is LNHDA and CDR2 is SQIVND in the germline V gene (reference sequence). V dropped 9 bases and J dropped 2; count of bases not matched to a gene: 7. This chain's CDR3 is CASRLASHTDTQYF. DNA for the CDR3: TGTGCCAGCCGACTAGCGTCCCACACAGATACGCAGTATTTT. The variable domain in full, with the rest retrieved from reference TRBV19 and TRBJ2-3, is DGGITQSPKYLFRKEGQNVTLSCEQNLNHDAMYWYRQDPGQGLRLIYYSQIVNDFQKGDIAEGYSVSREKKESFPLTVTSAQKNPTAFYLCASRLASHTDTQYFGPGTRLTVL.

The V gene is TRBV7-2, the J gene TRBJ1-6, with D possibly matching TRBD1 (5 bases). The germline gives CDR1 SGHTA, CDR2 FQGNSA. This CDR3 spans 14 amino acids. Trimming took 6 bases from V and 4 from J, leaving 10 bases between them. The CDR3 coding sequence is TGTGCCAGCAGACTACCAGGGTATAATTCACCCCTCCACTTT. It codes for CASRLPGYNSPLHF. Looking up the rest from reference TRBV7-2 and TRBJ1-6 gives the full variable domain: GAGVSQSPSNKVTEKGKDVELRCDPISGHTALYWYRQSLGQGLEFLIYFQGNSAPDKSGLPSDRFSAERTGGSVSTLTIQRTQQEDSAVYLCASRLPGYNSPLHFGNGTRLTVT.

The sample holds a few counts of this clonotype. The CDR3 spells CASSQQGGTETQYF. The CDR3 DNA follows: TGTGCCAGCAGCCAACAGGGGGGGACAGAGACCCAGTACTTC. The J gene is TRBJ2-5, the V gene TRBV6-1, with D perhaps matching TRBD1 (8 bases). In germline, CDR1 is MNHNS, CDR2 SASEGT. This CDR3 is 14 amino acids long. V gave up 6 bases and J gave up 4 bases, with 15 bases separating them.

This chain connects TRBV19 to TRBJ1-2; D gene ambiguous. CDR3 length equals 15 residues. V was clipped by 5 bases and J by 0 bases, with 13 bases between them. Germline lookup yields CDR1 LNHDA and CDR2 SQIVND (reference sequence). The CDR3 DNA is TGTGCCAGTAGTCGGCTAACGGCCTCTAACTATGGCTACACCTTC. It translates to CASSRLTASNYGYTF.

This clonotype was seen only a few times. The rearrangement joins TRBV9 to TRBJ2-1, with D possibly TRBD1 on 5 matching bases. Germline values: CDR1 SGDLS, CDR2 YYNGEE. The CDR3 runs to 15 residues. The V gene lost 0 bases and the J gene lost 9 bases, with 16 bases spanning the gap. The CDR3 sequence is CASSVGRVGRSEQFF. The CDR3 DNA follows: TGTGCCAGCAGCGTAGGCAGGGTTGGTCGGAGTGAGCAGTTCTTC.

This clonotype was counted a few times. The genes are TRBV12-3 or TRBV12-4 and TRBJ2-3; possible D gene TRBD1, 5 bases. Trimming shortened V by 7 bases and J by 2 bases, and 7 bases separated the two germline ends. The CDR3 runs 12 residues. The CDR3 DNA is TGTGCCAGCATGGGGCACACAGATACGCAGTATTTT. Translation: CASMGHTDTQYF.

The J gene is TRBJ2-4, the V gene TRBV12-3 or TRBV12-4, with TRBD2 matching over 9 bases. J was trimmed by 2 bases and V by 4 bases; bases with no gene match: 3. This CDR3 region has 15 residues. Here the CDR3 DNA reads TGTGCCAGCAGTTCCAGCGGGGGGCCCAAAAACATTCAGTACTTC. Translated: CASSSSGGPKNIQYF.

V is TRBV18 and J is TRBJ2-3, with D possibly being TRBD2 (5 bases). The V gene's germline CDR1 is KGHSH and CDR2 LQKENI. The V and J ends lost 2 bases and 0 bases respectively, with 9 bases between them. The CDR3 runs to 15 residues. CDR3 sequence reads: CASSPAAVSTDTQYF. The CDR3 bases are TGTGCCAGCTCACCAGCAGCGGTGAGCACAGATACGCAGTATTTT. The whole variable domain, remainder taken from reference TRBV18 and TRBJ2-3, is NAGVMQNPRHLVRRRGQEARLRCSPMKGHSHVYWYRQLPEEGLKFMVYLQKENIIDESGMPKERFSAEFPKEGPSILRIQQVVRGDSAAYFCASSPAAVSTDTQYFGPGTRLTVL.

This chain joins TRBV2 and TRBJ2-1, with 9 bases lining up with TRBD1. There are 12 residues in the CDR3. Germline lookup yields CDR1 SNHLY and CDR2 FYNNEI. Losses at the gene ends were 9 bases for V and 10 bases for J; bases not matched to a gene: 7. The CDR3 nucleotides read TGTGCCAGGGGACAGGGTTTCCGGGAGCAGTTCTTC. It codes for CARGQGFREQFF.

This chain uses TRBV12-3 or TRBV12-4 with TRBJ1-3, with D uncertain. Trimming stripped 6 bases from V and 0 bases from J, with 12 bases between. The CDR3 is made up of 15 amino acids. The CDR3 nucleotides are TGTGCCAGCAGATTGGCCGGTAACTCTGGAAACACCATATATTTT. This sequence encodes CASRLAGNSGNTIYF.

The chain is built from TRBV6-2 or TRBV6-3 and TRBJ2-1; 13 bases are a match to TRBD2. This CDR3 spans 14 amino acids. V trimming: 7 bases; J trimming: 6 bases; junction bases outside the gene matches: 3. The germline gives CDR1 MNHEY, CDR2 SVGEGT. As DNA, the CDR3 is TGTGCCAGCATACTAGCGGGGGGGACCAATGAGCAGTTCTTC. It yields the protein CASILAGGTNEQFF.

The V call is TRBV7-9, the J call TRBJ1-6; weak D call: TRBD1 (5 bases). The CDR3 loop spans 15 amino acids. From germline, CDR1 is SEHNR and CDR2 FQNEAQ (reference sequence). Trimming cost V 7 bases and J 7 bases, with 17 bases left between them. CDR3 sequence reads: CASTSRGRVNSPLHF. CDR3 nucleotides: TGTGCCAGCACCTCGAGGGGAAGGGTGAATTCACCCCTCCACTTT. Together with reference TRBV7-9 and TRBJ1-6, the CDR3 gives the full variable domain: DTGVSQNPRHKITKRGQNVTFRCDPISEHNRLYWYRQTLGQGPEFLTYFQNEAQLEKSRLLSDRFSAERPKGSFSTLEIQRTEQGDSAMYLCASTSRGRVNSPLHFGNGTRLTVT.

V is TRBV10-3 and J is TRBJ1-2; D is unresolved. Germline V gene data show CDR1 as ENHRY and CDR2 as SYGVKD. The CDR3 consists of 14 residues. With 0 bases removed from V and 5 bases from J, the gap between germline ends came to 10 bases. The CDR3 DNA reads TGTGCCATCAGTGAGTCGGGTCCGACTTATGGCTACACCTTC. Protein product: CAISESGPTYGYTF.

CDR3 sequence (DNA): TGTGCCAGCAGCCAGCAGGGGGCTGATGGCTACACCTTC. Translated, it gives CASSQQGADGYTF. This sequence joins TRBV3-1 and TRBJ1-2; 8 bases are a match to TRBD1. The CDR3 sequence is 13 residues long. J gave up 6 bases and V 3 bases, and 3 bases lay outside the gene matches. CDR1 is LGHDT and CDR2 is YNNKEL in the germline V gene (reference sequence).

This rearrangement joins TRBV10-2 to TRBJ2-4; 7 bases are a match to TRBD1. In germline, CDR1 is WSHSY, CDR2 SAAADI. V gave up 7 bases and J gave up 5 bases; unmatched junction bases: 14. CDR3 size: 16 residues. The CDR3 spells CASMIGGKPYQNIQYF. The CDR3, as DNA: TGCGCCAGCATGATAGGGGGCAAGCCCTATCAAAACATTCAGTACTTC.

This chain connects TRBV29-1 to TRBJ2-3; D could derive from TRBD1 or TRBD2 (6 bases each). Germline V CDR1 and CDR2: SQVTM, ANQGSEA. The V end was cut by 6 bases, the J end by 5 bases, with 15 bases between. This CDR3 is built from 13 residues. The CDR3 bases are TGCAGCGTGAACGGGGGCACCATAGATACGCAGTATTTT. Translating gives CSVNGGTIDTQYF.

The V call is TRBV28, the J call TRBJ2-1; D might be TRBD1 or TRBD2, each matching 5 bases. CDR3 size: 14 residues. V lost 11 bases and J 4 bases, leaving 18 bases between the germline ends. Germline CDR1 MDHEN, CDR2 SYDVKM. CDR3 loop: CACRSGSAYNEQFF. CDR3 bases: TGTGCCTGTCGATCAGGGAGTGCATACAATGAGCAGTTCTTC.

The chain recombines TRBV12-3 or TRBV12-4 with TRBJ2-1; weak D call: TRBD2 (6 bases). The CDR3 runs 15 residues. The V end was cut by 7 bases, the J end by 10 bases, with 23 bases between. The CDR3 sequence: CASTSRVARAGEQFF. The CDR3 bases are TGTGCCAGCACCTCCAGGGTAGCGCGGGCGGGGGAGCAGTTCTTC.

This clonotype has only a few counts. The chain links TRBV20-1 to TRBJ2-1; TRBD2 agrees at 9 bases. Germline lookup yields CDR1 DFQATT and CDR2 SNEGSKA (reference sequence). V lost 7 bases and J lost 8; bases outside the gene matches: 9. The length of the CDR3 is 13 residues. The chain's CDR3 is CSVAGGPGDEQFF. CDR3 bases: TGCAGTGTCGCGGGGGGGCCTGGGGATGAGCAGTTCTTC.

The rearrangement uses TRBV19 and TRBJ2-3; TRBD2 is a possible D gene (5 bases). This CDR3 spans 14 amino acids. From germline, CDR1 is LNHDA and CDR2 SQIVND (reference sequence). Trimming pared 6 bases from V and 6 bases from J, leaving 16 bases between. CDR3: CASSIVSGTDTQYF. CDR3 sequence (DNA): TGTGCCAGTAGCATCGTTTCGGGAACGGATACGCAGTATTTT.

The chain has TRBV2 and TRBJ2-2; TRBD2 might be the D (5 bases). Germline V gene data show CDR1 as SNHLY and CDR2 as FYNNEI. V was clipped by 1 base and J by 5 bases, with 14 bases between them. The CDR3 runs 16 residues. For the CDR3, the DNA is TGTGCCAGCAGTGAAGGGAGAGGGAGTTGGACCGGGGAGCTGTTTTTT. Translated: CASSEGRGSWTGELFF.

This chain joins TRBV3-1 and TRBJ1-1, with unresolved D. V dropped 2 bases and J dropped 3 bases, with 7 bases sitting between them. The CDR3 covers 13 residues. Germline V gives CDR1 LGHDT, CDR2 YNNKEL (reference sequence). CDR3: CASSQNDYTEAFF. CDR3 DNA: TGTGCCAGCAGCCAAAACGACTACACTGAAGCTTTCTTT.

This clonotype showed up just a few times. The genes are TRBV20-1 and TRBJ2-3; 7 bases are shared with TRBD2. Trimming cost V 3 bases and J 0 bases; bases outside gene matches: 3. Germline V lookup: CDR1 DFQATT, CDR2 SNEGSKA (reference sequence). This CDR3 region has 14 residues. The CDR3 DNA reads as TGCAGTGCTAGTCGGGGGGACAGCACAGATACGCAGTATTTT. Its protein is CSASRGDSTDTQYF.

This clonotype was observed a few times. The V and J genes are TRBV5-1 and TRBJ1-1, with TRBD1 matching 7 bases. Germline V lookup: CDR1 SGHRS, CDR2 YFSETQ. The CDR3 consists of 15 residues. J gave up 5 bases and V 5 bases, and 12 bases lay outside the gene matches. The CDR3 sequence is CASSPSSGGRTEAFF. CDR3 bases: TGCGCCAGCAGTCCTTCTTCAGGGGGGAGAACTGAAGCTTTCTTT.

The chain carries TRBV24-1 and TRBJ2-6, with D possibly TRBD1 on 5 matching bases. V was pared by 9 bases and J by 1 base, with 15 bases between. The germline CDR1 and CDR2 sequences are KGHDR and SFDVKD. This CDR3 has 16 amino acids. The DNA of the CDR3 is TGTGCCACCGCCCCAGGGAATCTATCTGGGGCCAACGTCCTGACTTTC. Translated, it gives CATAPGNLSGANVLTF.

Comments on this clonotype: Its ends do not fully match the called genes, so a read error is possible. V usage is TRBV5-1 and J usage is TRBJ2-1; D is undetermined. CDR1 SGHRS and CDR2 YFSETQ come from the germline V gene. This CDR3 region has 11 residues. The CDR3 here is CASSSGEVQSF. CDR3 nucleotides: TGCGCCAGCAGCTCCGGAGAGGTCCAGTCCTTC.

The V and J genes are TRBV10-1 and TRBJ2-2; D ambiguous. The CDR3 length is 12 residues. The germline gives CDR1 WNHNN, CDR2 SYGVQD (reference sequence). The V and J ends lost 4 bases and 8 bases respectively, with 8 bases between them. This chain's CDR3 is CASSGESGELFF. CDR3 DNA: TGCGCCAGCAGTGGTGAATCGGGGGAGCTGTTTTTT.

This CDR3 is CASYQGLNTEAFF. CDR3 in DNA: TGTGCCAGCTACCAGGGGCTTAACACTGAAGCTTTCTTT. The V gene is TRBV12-3 or TRBV12-4, the J gene TRBJ1-1; D perhaps matches TRBD1 (6 bases). CDR3 size: 13 residues. V dropped 8 bases and J dropped 2 bases, with 12 bases sitting between them.

The chain joins TRBV4-1 to TRBJ2-6; tentative D call: TRBD2 (5 bases). V lost 0 bases to trimming and J lost 3 bases, with 12 bases between them. From germline, CDR1 is MGHRA and CDR2 YSYEKL. The CDR3 sequence is 17 residues long. The CDR3: CASSQDERGYGANVLTF. CDR3 in DNA: TGCGCCAGCAGCCAAGATGAAAGAGGGTATGGGGCCAACGTCCTGACTTTC.